Here is one T cell receptor (beta chain) with its context. This table comes from immunoSEQ multiplex PCR, and its TCRdb copy is limited to in-frame clones, with some not included. The sample holds tens of thousands of clones, around 92% seen once. This sample was taken from a study of control samples from healthy donors and cancer patients. Trimming removed 2 bases from V and 5 bases from J, with 8 bases in between. Germline values: CDR1 SGHAT, CDR2 FQNNGV. This CDR3 has 13 amino acids. The sample taken for sequencing was PBMCs. This chain links TRBV11-2 with TRBJ2-3; maybe TRBD2 (6 bases). The receptor comes from a man in his fifties or sixties with lung cancer. CDR3 amino acids: CASSLWRVDTQYF. In DNA form, the CDR3 reads TGTGCCAGCAGCTTATGGAGGGTAGATACGCAGTATTTT. Combining the CDR3 with reference TRBV11-2 and TRBJ2-3 gives the whole variable domain EAGVAQSPRYKIIEKRQSVAFWCNPISGHATLYWYQQILGQGPKLLIQFQNNGVVDDSQLPKDRFSAERLKGVDSTLKIQPAKLEDSAVYLCASSLWRVDTQYFGPGTRLTVL.